Listed below are T cell receptor beta chains from one sample, sequenced in a study of beta chain features in type 1 diabetes. The method was immunoSEQ multiplex PCR; TCRdb's version includes in-frame clones alone and lacks a portion of them. Here the sample spans more than 250,000 clones, over 11% being singletons. Sequenced sample: naive CD4+ T cells from blood. These receptors came from a man aged 25 to 45 with type 1 diabetes. Each CDR3 is given with its conserved first and last residue. The D gene is left open where the match is weak. Not all rows give a size; the values are once, few, many and, for expanded clones, a class.

few	TRBV9	TRBD2	TRBJ2-1	TGTGCCAGCAGCGTAGATGGGGACTACTACAATGAGCAGTTCTTC	CASSVDGDYYNEQFF
NA	TRBV2	NA	TRBJ1-5	TGTGCCAGCAGATACAGGTTTAGCAATCAGCCCCAGCATTTT	CASRYRFSNQPQHF
few	TRBV15	TRBD1	TRBJ2-5	TGTGCCACCAGCTGGGACAGGGGGTTAAGGGAGACCCAGTACTTC	CATSWDRGLRETQYF
few	TRBV28	NA	TRBJ1-1	TGTGCCAGCGGGACTGGGAACACTGAAGCTTTCTTT	CASGTGNTEAFF
few	TRBV4-1	TRBD1	TRBJ2-6	TGCGCCAGCAGCCAAGGGGGCCAGGGGGCGCGTGGGGCCAACGTCCTGACTTTC	CASSQGGQGARGANVLTF
NA	TRBV10-3	NA	TRBJ1-1	TGTGCCATCAGCCATACTGGAGAAGCGGACACTGAAGCTTTCTTT	CAISHTGEADTEAFF
NA	TRBV7-9	NA	TRBJ2-5	TGTGCCAGCAGCTTAGCGTCCAGGGGAGAGACCCAGTACTTC	CASSLASRGETQYF
NA	TRBV5-1	NA	TRBJ2-1	TGCGCCAGCAAGCCCGAGGTTGGGTTATACTCCTACAATGAGCAGTTCTTC	CASKPEVGLYSYNEQFF
few	TRBV28	NA	TRBJ1-5	TGTGCCAGCAGTTTGGGGGGAACTCCCAATCCGCCCCAGCATTTT	CASSLGGTPNPPQHF
few	TRBV21-1	NA	TRBJ2-1	TGTGCCAGCCTCAGAGGGGGAACAGGGGAGCAGTTCTTC	CASLRGGTGEQFF
few	TRBV5-1	TRBD2	TRBJ2-1	TGCGCCAGCAGCGCGGGACTAGCGGGACCTTCCTACAATGAGCAGTTCTTC	CASSAGLAGPSYNEQFF
few	TRBV9	NA	TRBJ2-5	TGTGCCAGCAGCGTAGCTCTCCAAGAGACCCAGTACTTC	CASSVALQETQYF
NA	TRBV5-1	TRBD1	TRBJ1-2	TGCGCCAGCAGCCTGGAAAGCCAGGGGGTGTATGGCTACACCTTC	CASSLESQGVYGYTF
few	TRBV14	NA	TRBJ1-5	TGTGCCAGTGTTGGAAAGACAGGATATAGCAATCAGCCCCAGCATTTT	CASVGKTGYSNQPQHF
few	TRBV4-1	NA	TRBJ1-1	TGCGCCAGCAGCCAAGATCGATACTCCACTGAAGCTTTCTTT	CASSQDRYSTEAFF
NA	TRBV19	NA	TRBJ1-1	TGTGCCACTAGACTGGGGCGAGGCAACACTGAAGCTTTCTTT	CATRLGRGNTEAFF
NA	TRBV5-4	NA	TRBJ2-3	TGTGCCAGCAGCCTTCCCGGGAGTAGCACAGATACGCAGTATTTT	CASSLPGSSTDTQYF
few	TRBV6-5	TRBD2	TRBJ2-1	TGTGCCAGCAGTTACGGGACTAGTAACAATGAGCAGTTCTTC	CASSYGTSNNEQFF
few	TRBV2	TRBD1	TRBJ2-4	TGTGCCAGCACCCTACAGGGGGCAGTTGCCAAAAACATTCAGTACTTC	CASTLQGAVAKNIQYF
NA	TRBV19	NA	TRBJ1-5	TGTGCCAGTAGTAACAGGGTTGTACAGCCCCAGCATTTT	CASSNRVVQPQHF
NA	TRBV18	NA	TRBJ2-5	TGTGCCAGCTCATCCAGCAAGTCGGGGTTCCAAGAGACCCAGTACTTC	CASSSSKSGFQETQYF
NA	TRBV18	NA	TRBJ1-1	TGTGCCAGCTCACCACTTGAGGGATTGAACACTGAAGCTTTCTTT	CASSPLEGLNTEAFF
few	TRBV5-6	TRBD1	TRBJ1-2	TGTGCCAGCAGCTCACAGGGGGCAGGGGACTATGGCTACACCTTC	CASSSQGAGDYGYTF
NA	TRBV6-5	TRBD2	TRBJ2-3	TGTGCCAGCAGTGGGACTAGCTCTACGCAGTATTTT	CASSGTSSTQYF
few	TRBV18	NA	TRBJ1-3	TGTGCCAGCTCACTCCCAGAAGGAAACACCATATATTTT	CASSLPEGNTIYF
NA	TRBV9	NA	TRBJ1-4	TGTGCCAGCGCCTTCGCGGGGGGGCCGGGTGAAAAACTGTTTTTT	CASAFAGGPGEKLFF
NA	TRBV6-5	NA	TRBJ2-1	TGTGCCAGCAGGGATGGGACTTTGTACAATGAGCAGTTCTTC	CASRDGTLYNEQFF
few	TRBV9	TRBD2	TRBJ2-1	TGTGCCAGCAGCGGACTAGCGGGGGGGCTCTCGGAGCAGTTCTTC	CASSGLAGGLSEQFF
few	TRBV27	NA	TRBJ2-1	TGTGCCAGCAGTTTAAAGCGCTCCTACAATGAGCAGTTCTTC	CASSLKRSYNEQFF
NA	TRBV28	TRBD2	TRBJ2-7	TGTGCCAGCAGGTCAGGACTAGCGGTAACCTACGAGCAGTACTTC	CASRSGLAVTYEQYF
NA	TRBV9	NA	TRBJ2-5	TGTGCCAGCAGCGTAGGGGGCCTTCAAGAGACCCAGTACTTC	CASSVGGLQETQYF
few	TRBV2	TRBD2	TRBJ2-7	TGTGCCAGCAGTGGGACTAGCGGGAGGTACGAGCAGTACTTC	CASSGTSGRYEQYF
few	TRBV30	NA	TRBJ1-5	TGTGCCTGGGGCAGGGGCAATCAGCCCCAGCATTTT	CAWGRGNQPQHF
few	TRBV29-1	NA	TRBJ2-5	TGCAGCGTTGAAGAAACAGCGGGCCGGGAGACCCAGTACTTC	CSVEETAGRETQYF
NA	TRBV5-1	NA	TRBJ2-2	TGCGCCAGCAGCCCCCGCTTGCCGGGAGACGGGGAGCTGTTTTTT	CASSPRLPGDGELFF
few	TRBV19	TRBD1	TRBJ2-7	TGTGCCAGTAGAGGATTACCGGGACAGGGGATCTACGAGCAGTACTTC	CASRGLPGQGIYEQYF
few	TRBV9	TRBD1	TRBJ1-4	TGTGCCAGCAGCGGACAGGGGAAAGGTGAAAAACTGTTTTTT	CASSGQGKGEKLFF
few	TRBV18	TRBD1	TRBJ2-7	TGTGCCAGCTCACCACTTGGCTGGGGACAGGGTATCTCCTACGAGCAGTACTTC	CASSPLGWGQGISYEQYF
NA	TRBV6-5	NA	TRBJ1-1	TGTGCCAGCAGTTACTCAGAGCTCACTAACACTGAAGCTTTCTTT	CASSYSELTNTEAFF
NA	TRBV29-1	TRBD1	TRBJ1-4	TGCAGCGTTGCGGGACAGGATGAAAAACTGTTTTTT	CSVAGQDEKLFF
few	TRBV28	NA	TRBJ2-4	TGTGCCACCTCAGAACTGGGGCGGGACAAAAACATTCAGTACTTC	CATSELGRDKNIQYF
few	TRBV7-2	TRBD1	TRBJ2-7	TGTGCCAGCAGCTCTAGGGGGGACAGGGCCGGCGAGCAGTACTTC	CASSSRGDRAGEQYF
few	TRBV25-1	NA	TRBJ2-7	TGTGCCAGCTCTGGAGTACGGTACGAGCAGTACTTC	CASSGVRYEQYF
NA	TRBV6-5	NA	TRBJ1-5	TGTGCCAGCAGTTACTATCAGGGTGGTCAGCCCCAGCATTTT	CASSYYQGGQPQHF
NA	TRBV5-1	TRBD2	TRBJ2-1	TGCGCCAGCAGCTTCGGGGCTAGCGGGAGTTTGAATGAGCAGTTCTTC	CASSFGASGSLNEQFF
NA	TRBV9	TRBD2	TRBJ2-1	TGTGCCAGCAGCGTAGTACTAGCGGGAGGGCCACGGTTCTTC	CASSVVLAGGPRFF
few	TRBV7-9	NA	TRBJ2-7	TGTGCCAGCAGCTTTGGAACGGGAGTTAGCTACGAGCAGTACTTC	CASSFGTGVSYEQYF
NA	TRBV28	NA	TRBJ1-1	TGTGCCAGCACCCACGGAGTTAGGGGTGAAGCTTTCTTT	CASTHGVRGEAFF
few	TRBV29-1	NA	TRBJ2-4	TGCAGCGTTGCAGGGAATCTAGCCAAAAACATTCAGTACTTC	CSVAGNLAKNIQYF
few	TRBV28	NA	TRBJ2-5	TGTGCCAGCAGTTCCCCAGGGGGGCAAGAGACCCAGTACTTC	CASSSPGGQETQYF
few	TRBV25-1	TRBD1	TRBJ2-1	TGTGCCAGCAGTGAATTGGGGACAGGGTCCGATGAGCAGTTCTTC	CASSELGTGSDEQFF
NA	TRBV28	NA	TRBJ1-5	TGTGCCAGCAGTATCAGGCGCAATCAGCCCCAGCATTTT	CASSIRRNQPQHF
NA	TRBV18	NA	TRBJ2-7	TGTGCCAGCTCACCCGAGACAGGACTTAGAACCTACGAGCAGTACTTC	CASSPETGLRTYEQYF
once	TRBV28	NA	TRBJ1-2	TGTGCCAGCAGTTCCCTGACACGAACTAACTATGGCTACACCTTC	CASSSLTRTNYGYTF
few	TRBV28	NA	TRBJ1-2	TGTGCCAGCAGTTTGGGAGACTATGGCTACACCTTC	CASSLGDYGYTF
NA	TRBV29-1	TRBD2	TRBJ2-7	TGCAGCGTTGGGGGTAGCGGGGGCTACGAGCAGTACTTC	CSVGGSGGYEQYF
few	TRBV28	TRBD2	TRBJ2-1	TGTGCCAGCAGTTTATATCCGCAGACTAGCGGCTACAATGAGCAGTTCTTC	CASSLYPQTSGYNEQFF